The clone carrying this TCR beta chain was observed once. This sample stems from a study of blood T cell repertoires in COVID-19. About the study: Both acute and convalescent COVID-19 samples were obtained from the United States, Italy and Spain.

TCRdb's copy holds only in-frame clones and misses some; the assay was immunoSEQ multiplex PCR. This table holds some 200,000 clones, about three quarters found once. Germline CDR1 and CDR2: MNHNS and SASEGT. The CDR3 loop spans 15 amino acids. Trimming pared 6 bases from V and 0 bases from J, leaving 12 bases between. The sample consisted of peripheral blood. V gene TRBV6-1 combines with J gene TRBJ1-5, with a possible D match to TRBD1 (6 bases). This TCR derives from a woman aged 65 to 85 with acute or convalescent COVID-19. The DNA of the CDR3 is TGTGCCAGCAGCGACGGACAGTCTAGCAATCAGCCCCAGCATTTT. It specifies CASSDGQSSNQPQHF.